This TCR beta chain was retrieved from a study of siplizumab effects on memory and regulatory T cells. Study in general: Reactions of mixed lymphocytes were paired, with siplizumab at about 1 ug/mL or without drug.

Sequencing was performed with immunoSEQ multiplex PCR; in TCRdb, only in-frame clones are kept and a portion is missing. The repertoire includes about 9,900 clones, around 40% of them detected once, and approximately 9% sits in the top ten. Turning to this clone: Its antigen is unidentified.

A 37°C coculture lasting more than five days was applied to the mixed lymphocyte reaction cells. This CDR3 is built from 16 residues. The V and J ends lost 4 bases and 7 bases, in that order; junction bases with no gene match: 9. Germline-derived CDR1 and CDR2 are LGHNT and FRNRAP. The sequence was collected from a human donor in good health; the cells came from an allogeneic mixed lymphocyte reaction. Sequencing used CFSE-low (dividing) CD4+ T cells sorted from an allogeneic mixed lymphocyte reaction. The V and J genes are TRBV12-5 and TRBJ1-3, with 11 positions matching TRBD1. The CDR3 spells CASGYWGQGGRNTIYF. CDR3 bases: TGTGCTAGTGGTTACTGGGGACAGGGGGGTAGGAACACCATATATTTT.